The source of this T cell receptor (beta chain) is a study of blood T cell repertoires in COVID-19. Study summary: PBMCs, B-cell-depleted T cells, or T cells were the source of the cDNA or gDNA that made up the material.

This CDR3 region has 16 residues. Per germline, CDR1 SGDLS and CDR2 YYNGEE. After removal of 4 bases from V and 7 bases from J, the junction contained 9 bases not matched to a gene. Some clones are missing from TCRdb's copy, which holds only in-frame ones; the method was immunoSEQ multiplex PCR. The sample includes over 200,000 clones, around nine tenths of them seen just once. This clone was recorded a few times. Participant-given clinical history determined each cohort assignment. This chain connects TRBV9 to TRBJ1-4, with TRBD1 identical over 11 bases. This sequence was found in a woman in her 30s with acute COVID-19. The specimen sequenced was PBMCs or T cells enriched from blood (not recorded which). The CDR3 nucleotides are TGTGCCAGCAGCACAGGGACAGGGGGTCTTGGTGAAAAACTGTTTTTT. This codes for CASSTGTGGLGEKLFF.